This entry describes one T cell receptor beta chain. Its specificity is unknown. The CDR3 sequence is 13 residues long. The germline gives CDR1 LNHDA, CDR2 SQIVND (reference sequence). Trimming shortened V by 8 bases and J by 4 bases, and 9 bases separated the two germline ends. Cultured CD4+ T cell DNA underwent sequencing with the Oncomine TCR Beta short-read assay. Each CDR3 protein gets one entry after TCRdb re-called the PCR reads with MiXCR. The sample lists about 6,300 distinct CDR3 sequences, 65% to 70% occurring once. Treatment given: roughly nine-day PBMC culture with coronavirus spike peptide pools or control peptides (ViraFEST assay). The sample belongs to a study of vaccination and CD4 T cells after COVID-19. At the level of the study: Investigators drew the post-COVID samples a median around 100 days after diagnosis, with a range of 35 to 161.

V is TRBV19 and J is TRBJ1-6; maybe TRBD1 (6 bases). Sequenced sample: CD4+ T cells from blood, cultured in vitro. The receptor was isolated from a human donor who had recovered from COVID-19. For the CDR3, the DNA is TGTGCCAGTCAGGGGACTTATAATTCACCCCTCCACTTT. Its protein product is CASQGTYNSPLHF.